By sample fraction, the clone carrying this T cell receptor beta chain is large. Time point here: sample taken at primary tumor resection. Unsorted tumor, nontumor lung tissue or cryopreserved PBMC supplied the whole RNA. The data were obtained in a study of spatial heterogeneity in lung cancer. TCRdb recomputed calls from the 5' RACE reads with MiXCR, one row per CDR3 protein. In the table there are around 2,100 distinct CDR3 sequences, 6.8% of which are singletons. This CDR3 comprises 14 residues. Between the trimmed V and J ends, which lost 0 bases and 7 bases, there was a span of 13 bases. Germline-derived CDR1 and CDR2 are LGHNA and YNFKEQ.

The chain uses TRBV4-2 and TRBJ2-7, with D possibly TRBD1 on 6 matching bases. The sequenced sample was normal lung tissue next to the tumor, obtained at surgery. The source of this sequence is a male donor with early-stage non-small cell lung cancer. The CDR3 sequence is CASSQDLQGREQYF. CDR3 nucleotide sequence: TGTGCCAGCAGCCAAGATTTACAGGGCCGGGAGCAGTACTTC.